What follows describes a single TCR beta chain. There are 15 residues in the CDR3. Germline V gene data show CDR1 as SGHNT and CDR2 as YYREEE (reference sequence). This sample stems from a study of monozygotic twins with inflammatory bowel disease. TCRdb reanalyzed the 5' RACE reads and collapses them to one entry per CDR3 protein, without DNA. Here the sample table reports more than 110,000 distinct CDR3 sequences. This TCR was recovered from a human donor with ulcerative colitis or Crohn's disease, or a healthy co-twin of an affected twin (not recorded which). The J gene is TRBJ2-1, the V gene TRBV5-4; TCRdb gives TRBD2 as the D gene, but with no DNA this cannot be confirmed. Sequencing was performed on blood. Here the CDR3 reads CASSLRLAAPNEQFF.